Here is one T cell receptor beta chain with its context. Its antigen remains unidentified. A read error may be the cause here, since a much bigger clone is one base away. This specimen comes from a study of T cell repertoires in cytomegalovirus infection. Study-level information: Selection of CMV epitopes for the study included recently identified HLA-C-restricted and well-studied HLA-B-restricted ones. Matching HLA type, along with CMV infection, was indicated by public TCR beta signatures.

TCRdb reprocessed the reads via MiXCR and lists one record per CDR3 protein. The sample includes about 890,000 distinct CDR3 sequences, approximately 33% of them seen just once. This CDR3 has 18 residues. Germline values: CDR1 SGHVS, CDR2 FQNEAQ. The receptor was derived from a human donor in good health (CMV status not recorded). Some clones in this sample may be carry-over from other donors' samples. V is TRBV7-8 and J is TRBJ1-5; D gene ambiguous. Material: cultured CD8+ T cells from PBMCs, obtained from culture after CMV antigen stimulation. DNA of the CDR3: TGTGCCAGCAACTTAGCGGTCGGACTCCTTTATAGCAATCAGCCCCAGCATTTT. Translation gives CASNLAVGLLYSNQPQHF. The full variable domain, rest sourced from reference TRBV7-8 and TRBJ1-5, is GAGVSQSPRYKVAKRGQDVALRCDPISGHVSLFWYQQALGQGPEFLTYFQNEAQLDKSGLPSDRFFAERPEGSVSTLKIQRTQQEDSAVYLCASNLAVGLLYSNQPQHFGDGTRLSIL.